This T cell receptor beta chain was obtained from a study of beta chain features in type 1 diabetes. Trimming removed 3 bases from V and 3 bases from J, with 5 bases in between. Germline V gene sequence: CDR1 SGHTA, CDR2 FQGNSA. CDR3 length: 12 amino acids. Investigators reverse transcribed all isolated RNA, so they sequenced expressed TCRB transcripts. Produced via immunoSEQ multiplex PCR; TCRdb's table is partial and in-frame only. This sample has about 140,000 clones, with 9% to 10% found just once. The receptor's source is a woman aged 40 to 50 in good health. Sequencing was carried out using central memory CD4+ T cells from blood. The V and J genes are TRBV7-2 and TRBJ1-2; D uncertain. For the CDR3, the DNA is TGTGCCAGCAGCTTGGAGCACTATGGCTACACCTTC. It yields the protein CASSLEHYGYTF.